This T cell receptor (beta chain) emerged from a study of shared T cell receptors in the human thymus. Trimming took off 5 bases at V and 3 bases at J, with 17 bases between the two ends. The CDR3 has 15 amino acids. CDR1 and CDR2 (germline): MDHEN, SYDVKM. Sequenced by immunoSEQ multiplex PCR; TCRdb stores in-frame clones only, minus some. The sample contains some 640,000 clones, about 90% of which appear only once. The data also belong to a second study, concerning human thymus T cells. That paper states: All donors were healthy Finnish infants who were undergoing corrective surgery to treat congenital heart defects. Resected material from corrective heart surgery provided the thymus tissue analysed. Repertoires sampled from thymus and blood appeared biased in V and J gene usage. Reports from related research described highly overlapping thymic repertoires among unrelated individuals.

The chain employs TRBV28 and TRBJ2-7, with D perhaps matching TRBD1 (6 bases). Sequenced sample: thymocytes. The clonotype comes from a boy under three years old with a congenital heart defect. CDR3 amino acids: CASSPPSGANYEQYF. The CDR3 nucleotides are TGTGCCAGCAGTCCCCCATCAGGGGCGAACTACGAGCAGTACTTC. Full variable domain (rest looked up from reference TRBV28 and TRBJ2-7): DVKVTQSSRYLVKRTGEKVFLECVQDMDHENMFWYRQDPGLGLRLIYFSYDVKMKEKGDIPEGYSVSREKKERFSLILESASTNQTSMYLCASSPPSGANYEQYFGPGTRLTVT.